This T cell receptor (beta chain) was recorded in a study of blood T cell repertoires in COVID-19. About the research overall: Samples of COVID-19 (acute and convalescent) were obtained from the United States, Italy and Spain. In each case, the material was cDNA or gDNA derived from T cells, B-cell-depleted T cells, or PBMCs.

In the authors' methods: Amplification of reference gene primers provided the estimated nucleated cell counts. Profiled with immunoSEQ multiplex PCR; TCRdb holds only in-frame clones, not every one. V, J and clone size are taken as reported in that table, and D and trimming were inferred from the DNA itself. The sample contains 150,000 to 200,000 clones, about 88% of which appear only once. Trimming took off 4 bases at V and 10 bases at J, with 13 bases between the two ends. Per the germline V gene, CDR1 is KGHDR and CDR2 is SFDVKD. The CDR3 runs 13 residues. The sequence was collected from a man aged 55 to 70 with active or convalescent COVID-19. The V and J genes are TRBV24-1 and TRBJ2-1; possible D gene TRBD1, 5 bases. Sequenced sample: peripheral blood. The CDR3 spells CATSERGFGEQFF. The CDR3 DNA is TGTGCCACCAGTGAAAGGGGTTTTGGGGAGCAGTTCTTC.